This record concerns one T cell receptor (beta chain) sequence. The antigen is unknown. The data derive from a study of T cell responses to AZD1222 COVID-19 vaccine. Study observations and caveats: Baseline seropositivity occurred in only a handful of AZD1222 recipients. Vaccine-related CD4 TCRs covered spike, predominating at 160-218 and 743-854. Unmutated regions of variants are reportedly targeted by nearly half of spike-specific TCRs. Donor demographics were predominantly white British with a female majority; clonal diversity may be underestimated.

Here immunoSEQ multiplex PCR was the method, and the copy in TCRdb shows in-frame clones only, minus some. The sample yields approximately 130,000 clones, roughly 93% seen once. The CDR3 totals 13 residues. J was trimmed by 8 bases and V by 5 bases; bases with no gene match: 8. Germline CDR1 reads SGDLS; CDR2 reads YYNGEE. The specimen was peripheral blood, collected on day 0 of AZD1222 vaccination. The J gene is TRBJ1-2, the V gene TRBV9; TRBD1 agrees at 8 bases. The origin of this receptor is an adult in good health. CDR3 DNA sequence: TGTGCCAGCAGTCCGGACAGGGTGGGAGGCTACACCTTC. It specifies CASSPDRVGGYTF.